Shown below are 14 T cell receptor beta chains from a single sample sequenced in a study of patients and donors after allogeneic stem cell transplantation. MiXCR, applied by TCRdb to the RT-PCR reads, yields one record per CDR3 protein. Of about 74,000 distinct CDR3 sequences listed, 26% were seen once; the top ten hold more than 20%. Sequenced sample: blood, either unsorted or a sorted T cell fraction (not recorded which). The receptors here all came from a human donor who was either an allogeneic HSCT recipient or a stem cell or donor lymphocyte infusion donor (not recorded which). It is not recorded whose cells these are; they may come from a transplant donor.

This clonotype was counted between two and nine times. The chain uses TRBV20-1 and TRBJ1-2; 9 positions agree with TRBD1. Trimming removed 6 bases from V and 1 base from J; junction bases left unmatched: 15. Germline lookup yields CDR1 DFQATT and CDR2 SNEGSKA (reference sequence). This CDR3 is 17 amino acids long. CDR3: CSAVGTGGAEVNYGYTF. The DNA of the CDR3 is TGCAGTGCCGTAGGAACAGGGGGCGCGGAAGTTAACTATGGCTACACCTTC.

The chain is built from TRBV6-5 and TRBJ2-1, with 9 bases lining up with TRBD1. V lost 3 bases, J lost 2 bases, and 2 bases stayed unmatched. Germline assignment: CDR1 MNHEY and CDR2 SVGAGI. CDR3 length: 15 residues. For the CDR3, the DNA is TGTGCCAGCAGTTATGGGGACAGGGCCTACAATGAGCAGTTCTTC. The encoded protein is CASSYGDRAYNEQFF.

V and J are TRBV7-3 and TRBJ1-1, with D perhaps matching TRBD1 (5 bases). The CDR3 has 14 amino acids. The V gene lost 2 bases and the J gene lost 3 bases, with 10 bases spanning the gap. Germline V gene data show CDR1 as SGHTA and CDR2 as FQGTGA. CDR3: CASSLQGGDTEAFF. DNA for the CDR3: TGTGCCAGCAGCTTACAGGGAGGGGACACTGAAGCTTTCTTT.

By proportion, this clonotype is medium-sized. V is TRBV7-2 and J is TRBJ1-5, with no clear D. V was shortened by 2 bases and J by 2 bases, with 10 bases between the two germline ends. Germline V gene data show CDR1 as SGHTA and CDR2 as FQGNSA. The CDR3 is made up of 15 amino acids. The CDR3 DNA follows: TGTGCCAGCAGCTTACTTTCCGAGGGCAATCAGCCCCAGCATTTT. Its translation: CASSLLSEGNQPQHF.

This clonotype was counted a few times. The V and J genes are TRBV5-1 and TRBJ1-1; D is possibly TRBD1 (5 bases). The V end was cut by 0 bases, the J end by 4 bases, with 10 bases between. From germline, CDR1 is SGHRS and CDR2 YFSETQ. The CDR3 consists of 14 residues. This chain's CDR3 is CASSLVMGGTEAFF. The CDR3 region has the DNA TGCGCCAGCAGCTTGGTTATGGGGGGCACTGAAGCTTTCTTT.

The chain couples TRBV5-6 to TRBJ2-3; no firm D call. CDR3 length: 13 residues. V was cut by 1 base and J by 3 bases, with 6 bases left in between. In germline, CDR1 is SGHDT, CDR2 YYEEEE. For the CDR3, the DNA is TGTGCCAGCAGCTTGTTGCAAACAGATACGCAGTATTTT. Encoded protein: CASSLLQTDTQYF.

This chain connects TRBV15 to TRBJ2-5; D unclear. CDR1 and CDR2 from the germline V gene are LNHNV and YYDKDF (reference sequence). CDR3 length: 11 residues. V lost 3 bases and J 5 bases, leaving 4 bases between the germline ends. The CDR3 coding sequence is TGTGCCACCAGCAGGGGTGAGACCCAGTACTTC. It translates to CATSRGETQYF. Full variable domain (rest looked up from reference TRBV15 and TRBJ2-5): DAMVIQNPRYQVTQFGKPVTLSCSQTLNHNVMYWYQQKSSQAPKLLFHYYDKDFNNEADTPDNFQSRRPNTSFCFLDIRSPGLGDTAMYLCATSRGETQYFGPGTRLLVL.

The V and J genes are TRBV10-3 and TRBJ2-1, with 10 bases that match TRBD1. V trimming: 6 bases; J trimming: 7 bases; junction bases outside the gene matches: 9. This CDR3 region has 15 residues. Germline CDR1 ENHRY, CDR2 SYGVKD. The CDR3 nucleotides read TGTGCCATCAGCCGCGACAGGGGGCCAGGTAATGAGCAGTTCTTC. Its translation: CAISRDRGPGNEQFF.

The chain recombines TRBV5-1 with TRBJ1-2; D unclear. The CDR3 covers 14 residues. Germline CDR1 and CDR2: SGHRS and YFSETQ. V was pared by 1 base and J by 3 bases, with 10 bases between. The CDR3 DNA sequence: TGCGCCAGCAGCTTGTCCTACTATGACTATGGCTACACCTTC. Residues: CASSLSYYDYGYTF.

There are a few counts of this clonotype. The CDR3 DNA sequence: TGTGCCAGCTCACCTTATACGGACTTCTACACCTTC. It encodes CASSPYTDFYTF. The chain carries TRBV18 and TRBJ1-2, with D uncertain. Trimming shortened V by 3 bases and J by 10 bases, and 12 bases separated the two germline ends. Germline V CDR1 and CDR2: KGHSH, LQKENI. The CDR3 is made up of 12 amino acids.

V is TRBV5-1 and J is TRBJ2-4; 7 positions agree with TRBD2. The CDR3 length is 18 residues. Germline V gene sequence: CDR1 SGHRS, CDR2 YFSETQ. Trimming cost V 4 bases and J 3 bases; bases outside gene matches: 16. The CDR3 sequence is CASSPGTTLGGGKNIQYF. The CDR3 DNA reads as TGCGCCAGCAGCCCCGGGACTACCCTGGGGGGGGGCAAAAACATTCAGTACTTC. The full variable domain, completed using reference TRBV5-1 and TRBJ2-4, is KAGVTQTPRYLIKTRGQQVTLSCSPISGHRSVSWYQQTPGQGLQFLFEYFSETQRNKGNFPGRFSGRQFSNSRSEMNVSTLELGDSALYLCASSPGTTLGGGKNIQYFGAGTRLSVL.

This clonotype was seen more than once but under ten times. V and J are TRBV7-2 and TRBJ1-1; TRBD1 might be the D (5 bases). The CDR3 consists of 14 residues. CDR1 SGHTA and CDR2 FQGNSA come from the germline V gene. Trimming left V 2 bases short and J 5 bases short, with 12 bases between. The CDR3 protein is CASSLSQGVTEAFF. CDR3 in DNA: TGTGCCAGCAGCTTATCTCAGGGAGTAACTGAAGCTTTCTTT.

This clonotype has more than one count but fewer than ten. The chain links TRBV12-3 or TRBV12-4 to TRBJ2-5; TRBD2 matches 11 bases. The V gene end was trimmed by 5 bases and the J gene end by 5 bases; junction bases not matched to a gene: 7. The CDR3 is 15 residues long. CDR3 sequence reads: CASSTHSGRGETQYF. As DNA, the CDR3 is TGTGCCAGCAGTACCCATAGCGGGAGGGGGGAGACCCAGTACTTC.

The chain joins TRBV20-1 to TRBJ1-1; D remains unclear. V was pared by 5 bases and J by 1 base, with 17 bases between. CDR1 is DFQATT, CDR2 SNEGSKA, per germline (reference sequence). The CDR3 has 15 residues. CDR3 in amino acids: CSALRLRLGNTEAFF. CDR3 nucleotides: TGCAGTGCTTTACGACTCAGGCTTGGGAACACTGAAGCTTTCTTT.